This passage covers 28 T cell receptor beta chains from one sample sequenced in a study of T-cell reconstitution after alpha-beta-depleted transplantation in children. For TCRbeta, the library was prepared with unique molecular identifiers. TCRdb redid the calling of the PCR reads with MiXCR, one entry per CDR3 protein. The sample consists of approximately 170,000 distinct CDR3 sequences, 8.5% to 14% of them appearing once. Specimen: PBMCs, collected before TCRalphabeta/CD19-depleted stem cell transplant. These receptors were obtained from a boy younger than 10 with acute myeloid leukemia, due to receive a stem cell transplant.

At least ten counts were recorded for this clonotype. V gene TRBV4-1 combines with J gene TRBJ1-3, with unresolved D. The germline V and J ends were trimmed by 0 bases and 0 bases, with 9 bases remaining between them. CDR3 length equals 16 residues. CDR1 MGHRA and CDR2 YSYEKL come from the germline V gene. The CDR3 region has the DNA TGCGCCAGCAGCCAAGAAAGAACGTACTCTGGAAACACCATATATTTT. This encodes CASSQERTYSGNTIYF.

This clonotype appeared many times. As DNA, the CDR3 is TGTGCCACCAGCAGAGATTTCGGGGCAGAGGAAGCTTTCTTT. Encoded protein: CATSRDFGAEEAFF. This chain connects TRBV15 to TRBJ1-1; D might be TRBD1 (5 bases). Germline CDR1 is LNHNV and CDR2 is YYDKDF (reference sequence). This CDR3 contains 14 residues. Trimming stripped 0 bases from V and 8 bases from J, with 13 bases between.

The J gene is TRBJ2-3, the V gene TRBV7-6; the D is unclear. Germline values: CDR1 SGHVS, CDR2 FNYEAQ. Between the trimmed V and J ends, which lost 5 bases and 2 bases, there was a span of 8 bases. This CDR3 has 13 amino acids. The CDR3 reads CASSPLPTDTQYF. Here the CDR3 DNA reads TGTGCCAGCAGCCCACTGCCCACAGATACGCAGTATTTT.

This clonotype was found many times. V usage is TRBV6-5 and J usage is TRBJ1-5; 7 nucleotides agree with TRBD1. Germline V lookup: CDR1 MNHEY, CDR2 SVGAGI. The CDR3 contains 14 residues. The J segment lost 8 bases and the V segment lost 6 bases, leaving 10 bases of the junction unmatched. In nucleotides, the CDR3 is TGTGCCAGCAGCCCAACAGTTGGACAGGAGCCCCAGCATTTT. This encodes CASSPTVGQEPQHF.

This clonotype was seen at least ten times. This rearrangement joins TRBV7-2 to TRBJ2-2; weak D call: TRBD2 (5 bases). Per the germline V gene, CDR1 is SGHTA and CDR2 is FQGNSA. This CDR3 is built from 16 residues. Trimming shortened V by 5 bases and J by 3 bases, and 16 bases separated the two germline ends. CDR3 coding DNA: TGTGCCAGCAGCGCCCGCGGAGGACCTTACACCGGGGAGCTGTTTTTT. This encodes CASSARGGPYTGELFF.

This clonotype was recorded at least ten times. This rearrangement joins TRBV5-5 to TRBJ1-4, with 9 bases identical to TRBD1. CDR1 SGHKS and CDR2 YYEKEE come from the germline V gene (reference sequence). Unmatched junction bases numbered 3, after V lost 2 bases and J lost 7 bases. The CDR3 is made up of 14 amino acids. In nucleotides, the CDR3 is TGTGCCAGCAGCTTTTACAGGGGGCTTGAAAAACTGTTTTTT. Its protein is CASSFYRGLEKLFF.

This clonotype has ten or more counts. The CDR3 DNA reads TGCGCCAGCAGCCAAGCCAGCGCCCACAATGAGCAGTTCTTC. Translation gives CASSQASAHNEQFF. The V call is TRBV4-1, the J call TRBJ2-1; D is ambiguous. The CDR3 is made up of 14 amino acids. V lost 1 base and J lost 5, with 9 bases in between. Germline CDR1 reads MGHRA; CDR2 reads YSYEKL.

This clonotype has at least ten counts. This chain uses TRBV5-1 with TRBJ2-3, with D tentatively TRBD2 (5 bases). Trimming left V 0 bases short and J 2 bases short, with 7 bases between. The germline V gene has CDR1 SGHRS and CDR2 YFSETQ. The CDR3 sequence is 14 residues long. The chain's CDR3 is CASSLGAVTDTQYF. CDR3 bases: TGCGCCAGCAGCTTGGGAGCGGTCACAGATACGCAGTATTTT.

Ten or more counts support this clonotype. This sequence joins TRBV6-2 or TRBV6-3 and TRBJ2-1; TRBD1 might be the D (6 bases). The CDR3 runs to 13 residues. V was cut by 2 bases and J by 7 bases, with 9 bases left in between. Germline loops: CDR1 MNHEY, CDR2 SVGEGT. The CDR3 protein is CASSYGQLNEQFF. CDR3 DNA sequence: TGTGCCAGCAGTTACGGACAGTTAAATGAGCAGTTCTTC.

This clonotype has ten or more counts. The J gene is TRBJ2-6, the V gene TRBV6-2 or TRBV6-3, with D tentatively TRBD2 (6 bases). The germline CDR1 and CDR2 sequences are MNHEY and SVGEGT. V lost 4 bases, J lost 2 bases, and 18 bases lay in between. This CDR3 contains 18 residues. CDR3 sequence (DNA): TGTGCCAGCAGTTTGGTTAGCGGAGTTATCGCTGGGGCCAACGTCCTGACTTTC. The encoded protein is CASSLVSGVIAGANVLTF.

Ten or more counts support this clonotype. The chain is built from TRBV5-1 and TRBJ2-3; a possible D gene is TRBD2 (6 bases). The V and J ends lost 1 base and 0 bases respectively, with 9 bases between them. Germline V gives CDR1 SGHRS, CDR2 YFSETQ. The CDR3 spans 15 residues. The CDR3 here is CASSLILASTDTQYF. CDR3 sequence (DNA): TGCGCCAGCAGCTTGATACTAGCCAGCACAGATACGCAGTATTTT.

This clonotype was observed at least ten times. The gene calls are TRBV3-1 and TRBJ2-3; tentative D call: TRBD1 (5 bases). The V end lost 3 bases, the J end lost 3 bases, and 10 bases lay between the germline ends. The CDR3 spans 14 residues. Germline CDR1 and CDR2: LGHDT and YNNKEL (reference sequence). CDR3 coding DNA: TGTGCCAGCAGCCATTCCAGGGCAACAGATACGCAGTATTTT. It translates to CASSHSRATDTQYF.

This clonotype was picked up many times. J is TRBJ2-7 and V is TRBV25-1; D remains unclear. Trimming shortened V by 4 bases and J by 3 bases, and 16 bases separated the two germline ends. This CDR3 comprises 15 residues. Germline V gene lookup returns CDR1 MGHDK and CDR2 SYGVNS. CDR3 coding DNA: TGTGCCAGCAGTGGCCAAGGGATCCACTACTACGAGCAGTACTTC. Protein: CASSGQGIHYYEQYF.

This clonotype appeared many times. This chain joins TRBV12-3 or TRBV12-4 and TRBJ1-2, with D possibly matching TRBD1 (6 bases). The CDR3 loop spans 15 amino acids. V lost 6 bases, J lost 4 bases, and 18 bases lay in between. For the CDR3, the DNA is TGTGCCAGCAGGCCTACTTTGGACAGATCCTATGGCTACACCTTC. This gives the protein CASRPTLDRSYGYTF.

In the case of this clonotype: A much larger clone lies a single base off, so this may be a read error. The chain employs TRBV3-1 and TRBJ2-1; a weak D match, TRBD2 (6 bases). The CDR3 covers 15 residues. Germline-derived CDR1 and CDR2 are LGHDT and YNNKEL (reference sequence). CDR3 bases: TGTGCCACCAGCCAAGGAGGGGTACCGTACAATGAGCAGTTCTTC. This codes for CATSQGGVPYNEQFF.

This clonotype was seen many times. This chain connects TRBV5-5 to TRBJ2-1; tentatively, D is TRBD1 (6 bases). The germline V gene encodes CDR1 SGHKS and CDR2 YYEKEE (reference sequence). V was cut by 5 bases and J by 3 bases, with 12 bases left in between. CDR3 length: 14 residues. The CDR3 region is CASSGGSVYNEQFF. The CDR3, as DNA: TGTGCCAGCAGTGGGGGCAGCGTCTACAATGAGCAGTTCTTC.

This clonotype was observed at least ten times. The chain is built from TRBV5-1 and TRBJ2-2; D is uncertain. Germline loops: CDR1 SGHRS, CDR2 YFSETQ. V lost 6 bases and J 4 bases, leaving 4 bases between the germline ends. This CDR3 comprises 11 residues. DNA of the CDR3: TGCGCCAGCATGAGCACCGGGGAGCTGTTTTTT. Residues: CASMSTGELFF.

The table lists this clonotype with many counts. V is TRBV6-1 and J is TRBJ1-5; 9 bases are shared with TRBD1. The CDR3 length is 14 residues. Germline V CDR1 and CDR2: MNHNS, SASEGT. V lost 6 bases, J lost 5 bases, and 5 bases stayed unmatched. The CDR3 is CASRSTGGYQPQHF. CDR3 coding DNA: TGTGCCAGCAGGTCAACAGGGGGCTATCAGCCCCAGCATTTT.

This clonotype showed up many times. The chain links TRBV7-2 to TRBJ1-1; the D is unclear. The CDR3 runs 13 residues. V gave up 2 bases and J gave up 3 bases, with 7 bases separating them. Per germline, CDR1 SGHTA and CDR2 FQGNSA. The CDR3 DNA sequence: TGTGCCAGCAGCTTACGACGGTACACTGAAGCTTTCTTT. Its translation is CASSLRRYTEAFF.

This clonotype was picked up many times. V and J are TRBV20-1 and TRBJ2-1; D possibly matches TRBD1 or TRBD2 (5 bases each). The CDR3 totals 16 residues. The V gene lost 6 bases and the J gene lost 3 bases, with 21 bases spanning the gap. Germline CDR1 DFQATT, CDR2 SNEGSKA (reference sequence). CDR3 nucleotides: TGCAGTGCCCGGGCGTATCGGGGCAGCGGCTACAATGAGCAGTTCTTC. Amino acid sequence: CSARAYRGSGYNEQFF.

This clonotype was detected ten times or more. J is TRBJ2-5 and V is TRBV7-2; tentative D call: TRBD2 (6 bases). The CDR3 extends over 15 amino acids. V lost 6 bases to trimming and J lost 5 bases, with 19 bases between them. Germline V gene data show CDR1 as SGHTA and CDR2 as FQGNSA. This CDR3 reads CASRFSRGGGETQYF. The CDR3 region has the DNA TGTGCCAGCAGGTTTTCGAGGGGAGGTGGGGAGACCCAGTACTTC.

V gene TRBV6-1 combines with J gene TRBJ2-3; 8 nucleotides line up with TRBD2. The CDR3 runs 13 residues. Germline CDR1 and CDR2: MNHNS and SASEGT. The trim removed 10 bases at V and 3 bases at J, leaving 6 bases unmatched. The CDR3 here is CATSREGTDTQYF. CDR3 nucleotides: TGTGCCACCTCACGGGAGGGTACAGATACGCAGTATTTT.

There are many counts of this clonotype. V usage is TRBV18 and J usage is TRBJ2-7, with 11 bases aligning to TRBD2. The V gene's germline CDR1 is KGHSH and CDR2 LQKENI. This CDR3 is 16 amino acids long. V trimming: 3 bases; J trimming: 2 bases; junction bases outside the gene matches: 6. This chain's CDR3 is CASSPLLAGGTYEQYF. In nucleotides, the CDR3 is TGTGCCAGCTCACCGCTCTTAGCGGGAGGGACCTACGAGCAGTACTTC.

At least ten counts were recorded for this clonotype. This chain links TRBV2 with TRBJ2-5; D remains unclear. CDR3 length equals 15 residues. The V end was cut by 6 bases, the J end by 1 base, with 15 bases between. The germline gives CDR1 SNHLY, CDR2 FYNNEI. The CDR3 DNA is TGTGCCAGCAGCGCCACCTGGGCAGGCCAAGAGACCCAGTACTTC. As protein: CASSATWAGQETQYF.

Ten or more counts support this clonotype. For the CDR3, the DNA is TGTGCCAGCAGCCAAGTCGAGTGGGTCATCGACCAAGAGACCCAGTACTTC. It yields the protein CASSQVEWVIDQETQYF. The J gene is TRBJ2-5, the V gene TRBV4-2; D remains unclear. The CDR3 totals 17 residues. Trimming removed 1 base at V and 0 bases at J, with 15 bases between. The germline V gene has CDR1 LGHNA and CDR2 YNFKEQ.

This clonotype was recorded many times. This sequence joins TRBV30 and TRBJ2-2; D is undetermined. V was shortened by 8 bases and J by 5 bases, with 9 bases between the two germline ends. CDR1 and CDR2 from the germline V gene are GTSNPN and SVGIG (reference sequence). CDR3 length: 11 residues. This CDR3 is CAGDTTGELFF. The DNA for the CDR3 is TGTGCCGGAGACACGACCGGGGAGCTGTTTTTT.

This clonotype was observed a few times. The genes are TRBV28 and TRBJ2-5; TRBD1 aligns across 12 bases. V shed 5 bases, J shed 6 bases, and the junction held 7 bases outside the gene matches. This CDR3 has 15 residues. Germline V lookup: CDR1 MDHEN, CDR2 SYDVKM. CDR3 in amino acids: CASSPGQGATKTQYF. CDR3 coding DNA: TGTGCCAGCAGTCCGGGACAGGGGGCAACGAAGACCCAGTACTTC.

This clonotype was detected ten times or more. The chain employs TRBV9 and TRBJ1-2, with 8 bases that match TRBD1. The junction had 10 bases not matched to a gene; V was cut back by 0 bases and J by 6 bases. Germline V gives CDR1 SGDLS, CDR2 YYNGEE. The CDR3 is 16 amino acids. The CDR3 loop is CASSVDYRGTTNGYTF. CDR3 bases: TGTGCCAGCAGCGTAGATTACAGGGGGACTACTAATGGCTACACCTTC.